The T cell receptor (beta chain) described here comes from a study of molecular identifiers for immune sequencing clone quantification. In TCRdb, the PCR reads were re-called with MiXCR into one record per CDR3 protein. The table lists more than 450,000 distinct CDR3 sequences, around 23% of them singletons. As for this clonotype: The antigen is unknown.

The CDR3 covers 11 residues. V was trimmed by 1 base and J by 7 bases, leaving 5 bases between them. Germline-derived CDR1 and CDR2 are GTSNPN and SVGIG (reference sequence). Study outcomes and limitations: Barcode collisions between identical TCR molecules could shrink estimates of highly expanded clone sizes.

The chain couples TRBV30 to TRBJ2-1, with D tentatively TRBD2 (5 bases). Source material: naive CD8+ T cells from blood, with Jurkat cell RNA spiked in. The subset denotes: FACS-sorted CD8+CD4-CCR7+CD45RA+ naive T cells. The receptor was derived from a human donor in good health. Some libraries in this study had Jurkat cell RNA spiked in. The CDR3 loop is CAWSAGNEQFF. For the CDR3, the DNA is TGTGCCTGGAGTGCGGGAAATGAGCAGTTCTTC.